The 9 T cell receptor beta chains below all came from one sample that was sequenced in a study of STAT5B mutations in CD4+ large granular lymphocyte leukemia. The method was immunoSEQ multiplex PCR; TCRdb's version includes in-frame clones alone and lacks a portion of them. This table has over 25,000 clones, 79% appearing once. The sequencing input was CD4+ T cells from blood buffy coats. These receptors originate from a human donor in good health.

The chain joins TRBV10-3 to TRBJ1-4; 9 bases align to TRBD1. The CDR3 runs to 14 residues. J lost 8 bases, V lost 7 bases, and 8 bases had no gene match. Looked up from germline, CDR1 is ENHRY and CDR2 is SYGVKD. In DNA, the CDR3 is TGTGCCATCAAGGCACAGGGGGCGGCCGAAAAACTGTTTTTT. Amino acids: CAIKAQGAAEKLFF.

The CDR3 protein is CASSQDSPRGNQPQHF. The CDR3 DNA reads as TGTGCCAGCAGCCAGGACAGTCCCAGGGGCAATCAGCCCCAGCATTTT. V gene TRBV2 combines with J gene TRBJ1-5, with a weak D call TRBD1 (6 bases). In germline, CDR1 is SNHLY, CDR2 FYNNEI. This CDR3 has 16 amino acids. The V end was cut by 6 bases, the J end by 2 bases, with 17 bases between.

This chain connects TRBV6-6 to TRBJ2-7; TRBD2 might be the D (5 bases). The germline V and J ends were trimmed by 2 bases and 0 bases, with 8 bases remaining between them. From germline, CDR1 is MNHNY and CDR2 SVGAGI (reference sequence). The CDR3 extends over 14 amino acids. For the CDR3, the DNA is TGTGCCAGCAGTTACGTGGGGAGCTCCTACGAGCAGTACGTC. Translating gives CASSYVGSSYEQYV.

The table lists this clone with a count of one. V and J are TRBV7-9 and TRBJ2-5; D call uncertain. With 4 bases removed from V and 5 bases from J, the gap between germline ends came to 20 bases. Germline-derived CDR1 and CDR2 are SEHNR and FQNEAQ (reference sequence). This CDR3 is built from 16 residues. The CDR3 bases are TGTGCCAGCAGCTCCTTTGGCTTTGGACCGACTGAGACCCAGTACTTC. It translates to CASSSFGFGPTETQYF.

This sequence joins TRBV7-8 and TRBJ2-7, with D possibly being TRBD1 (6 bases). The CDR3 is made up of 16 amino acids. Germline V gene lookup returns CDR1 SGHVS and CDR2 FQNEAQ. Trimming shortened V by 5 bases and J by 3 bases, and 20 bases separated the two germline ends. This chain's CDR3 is CASSPFRDTAFYEQYF. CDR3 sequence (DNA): TGTGCCAGCAGCCCCTTCCGGGACACTGCTTTCTACGAGCAGTACTTC.

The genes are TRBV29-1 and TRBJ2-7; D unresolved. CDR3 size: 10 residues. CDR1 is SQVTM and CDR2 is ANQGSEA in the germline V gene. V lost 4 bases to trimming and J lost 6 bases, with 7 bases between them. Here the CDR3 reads CSVGASEQYF. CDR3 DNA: TGCAGCGTTGGGGCGTCCGAGCAGTACTTC.

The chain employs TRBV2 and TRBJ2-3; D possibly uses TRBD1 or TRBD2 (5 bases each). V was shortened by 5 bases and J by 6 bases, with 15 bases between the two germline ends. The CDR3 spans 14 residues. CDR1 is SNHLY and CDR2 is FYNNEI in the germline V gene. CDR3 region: CASSFWDVGDTQYF. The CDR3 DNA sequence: TGTGCCAGCAGTTTCTGGGACGTTGGGGATACGCAGTATTTT.

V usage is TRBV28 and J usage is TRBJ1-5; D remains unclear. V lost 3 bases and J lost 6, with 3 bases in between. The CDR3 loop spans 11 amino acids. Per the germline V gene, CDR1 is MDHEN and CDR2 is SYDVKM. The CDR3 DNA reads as TGTGCCAGCAGTTTTTCTCAGCCCCAGCATTTT. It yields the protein CASSFSQPQHF.

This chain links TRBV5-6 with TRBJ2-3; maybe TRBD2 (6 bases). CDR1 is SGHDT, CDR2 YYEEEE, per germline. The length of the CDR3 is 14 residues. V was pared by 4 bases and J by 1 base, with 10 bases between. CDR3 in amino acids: CASSQGLRTDTQYF. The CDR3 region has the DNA TGTGCCAGCAGCCAGGGACTTCGCACAGATACGCAGTATTTT.